The rows below give T cell receptor beta chains drawn from one sample of a study of post-analysis software for immune sequencing data. TCRdb re-called the PCR reads with MiXCR, one entry per CDR3 protein. This table holds roughly 700,000 distinct CDR3 sequences, about 27% found once. Sequencing was done on a sample of blood. These receptor sequences come from a girl between 10 and 17 years old with multiple sclerosis. Both conserved end residues are part of each CDR3. Each record gives: clone size, CDR3 length, V gene, D gene, J gene, CDR3 protein, CDR3 DNA. A D gene is named only where the DNA matches it firmly. A clone size is listed for some rows: how often the clone was seen (once, few, many), or a class if it is expanded.

.	14	TRBV6-1	TRBD2	TRBJ2-3	CASSSSGRANTQYF	TGTGCCAGCAGTTCTAGCGGGAGGGCTAATACGCAGTATTTT
.	15	TRBV11-2	.	TRBJ2-1	CASSSTGTTRETQFF	TGTGCCAGCAGCTCGACCGGGACAACAAGGGAGACCCAGTTCTTC
.	16	TRBV7-9	TRBD2	TRBJ2-1	CASSLMGAGRHNEQFF	TGTGCCAGCAGCTTAATGGGAGCGGGACGCCACAATGAGCAGTTCTTC
.	21	TRBV6-1	TRBD2	TRBJ2-5	CASSPWGGGTSEGKSGETQYF	TGTGCCAGCAGTCCATGGGGCGGAGGGACTAGCGAAGGGAAGTCTGGAGAGACCCAGTACTTC
.	14	TRBV11-3	.	TRBJ2-5	CASSRGGYGETQYF	TGTGCCAGCAGCCGTGGGGGGTACGGAGAGACCCAGTACTTC
.	14	TRBV29-1	.	TRBJ1-5	CSAAVGSSNQPQHF	TGCAGCGCCGCCGTGGGGAGTAGCAATCAGCCCCAGCATTTT
.	16	TRBV28	.	TRBJ2-7	CASSSTRTGSSYEQYF	TGTGCCAGCAGTTCGACTCGGACTGGGAGCTCCTACGAGCAGTACTTC
.	13	TRBV7-9	TRBD2	TRBJ2-2	CASSPGLAGELFF	TGTGCCAGCAGCCCGGGTCTAGCGGGAGAGCTGTTCTTC
few	14	TRBV4-3	.	TRBJ2-7	CASSQDLNIYEQYF	TGCGCCAGCAGCCAAGATTTAAACATCTACGAGCAGTACTTC
.	14	TRBV20-1	.	TRBJ2-3	CSATVAGRTDTQYF	TGCAGTGCCACCGTCGCGGGCCGCACAGATACGCAGTATTTT
.	19	TRBV7-8	.	TRBJ1-2	CASSPAHPRQQRSNHGYTF	TGTGCCAGCAGCCCAGCCCACCCGAGACAGCAACGCTCCAACCATGGCTACACCTTC
.	11	TRBV28	.	TRBJ1-5	CASTRGAIQHF	TGTGCCAGCACCCGAGGCGCGATCCAGCATTTT
.	16	TRBV3-1	.	TRBJ2-5	CASSLRPGFIPLEQYF	TGTGCCAGCAGCCTTCGTCCGGGATTTATCCCTCTTGAGCAGTACTTC
.	14	TRBV12-3/TRBV12-4	.	TRBJ2-1	CASGPLASLNEQFF	TGTGCCAGCGGCCCCTTGGCCTCCCTCAATGAGCAGTTCTTC
.	12	TRBV28	.	TRBJ1-1	CASSPETPEAFF	TGTGCCAGCAGCCCCGAAACCCCTGAAGCTTTCTTT
.	16	TRBV24-1	TRBD1	TRBJ1-5	CATGDGRDSSNQPQHF	TGTGCCACCGGTGATGGCCGGGACAGCTCCAATCAGCCCCAGCATTTT
.	16	TRBV5-1	.	TRBJ1-2	CASSLAALHTQDGYTF	TGCGCCAGCAGCTTGGCGGCACTACACACACAGGATGGCTACACCTTC
many	15	TRBV4-3	.	TRBJ2-5	CASSLQDSREETQYF	TGCGCCAGCAGCCTTCAGGATTCAAGGGAGGAGACCCAGTACTTC
.	12	TRBV29-1	TRBD1	TRBJ1-1	CNVGTGHTEAFF	TGCAACGTAGGGACAGGTCACACTGAAGCTTTCTTT
few	13	TRBV6-6	.	TRBJ2-3	CASSWGAADTQYF	TGTGCCAGCAGTTGGGGCGCAGCAGATACCCAGTATTTT
many	14	TRBV4-3	.	TRBJ2-3	CASSPGVSTDTQYF	TGCGCCAGCAGCCCCGGCGTCAGCACAGATACGCAGTATTTT
.	15	TRBV6-2/TRBV6-3	.	TRBJ1-1	CATLGPRTGNIEAFF	TGTGCCACCCTGGGACCTCGGACGGGGAACATTGAAGCTTTCTTT
few	10	TRBV20-1	.	TRBJ1-2	CSAGRGGYTF	TGCAGTGCTGGTAGGGGTGGCTACACCTTC
few	13	TRBV20-1	TRBD1	TRBJ1-1	CSARAGGNTEAFF	TGCAGCGCGAGGGCAGGGGGGAACACTGAAGCTTTCTTT
.	14	TRBV7-2	.	TRBJ2-7	CASSQRPKEGEQYF	TGTGCCAGCAGCCAGCGCCCCAAAGAAGGCGAGCAGTACTTC
.	15	TRBV5-5	.	TRBJ2-6	CASSPSGTGANVLTF	TGTGCCAGCAGCCCCTCAGGGACTGGGGCCAACGTCCTGACTTTC
.	16	TRBV3-1	.	TRBJ1-5	CASSQDPQGSGQPQHF	TGTGCCAGCAGCCAAGATCCACAGGGATCGGGTCAGCCCCAGCATTTT
few	19	TRBV7-2	.	TRBJ2-1	CASSRRGRGRTDSANEQFF	TGTGCCAGCAGCCGCAGGGGTCGGGGGCGGACTGACAGCGCCAATGAGCAGTTCTTC
.	14	TRBV7-9	.	TRBJ2-3	CASSFRASTDTQYF	TGTGCCAGCAGCTTCAGGGCCAGCACAGATACGCAGTATTTT
.	12	TRBV28	.	TRBJ1-1	CASSLSIQEAFF	TGTGCCAGCAGTTTAAGTATACAGGAAGCTTTCTTT
.	14	TRBV5-1	TRBD1	TRBJ2-5	CASRRRQGEETQYF	TGCGCCAGCAGGAGACGACAGGGCGAAGAGACCCAGTACTTC
few	17	TRBV5-1	.	TRBJ2-5	CASSRSVADPTRETQYF	TGCGCCAGCTCCCGAAGTGTGGCAGACCCAACCAGAGAGACCCAGTACTTC
.	15	TRBV7-2	TRBD1	TRBJ1-1	CASSLNQGEGTEAFF	TGTGCCAGCAGCTTAAATCAGGGGGAAGGTACTGAAGCTTTCTTT
.	15	TRBV7-8	.	TRBJ2-5	CASRTVQAGQETQYF	TGTGCCAGCAGGACCGTACAGGCTGGCCAAGAGACCCAGTACTTC
.	12	TRBV7-9	.	TRBJ1-1	CASSRNRDEAFF	TGTGCCAGCAGCCGAAACAGGGATGAAGCTTTCTTT
.	15	TRBV20-1	TRBD2	TRBJ2-3	CSASPGLAGADTQYF	TGCAGTGCCTCTCCCGGACTAGCGGGAGCAGATACGCAGTATTTT
once	14	TRBV27	.	TRBJ1-5	CASSREASGQPQHF	TGTGCCAGCAGCCGGGAGGCTTCAGGTCAGCCCCAGCATTTT
.	17	TRBV27	TRBD1	TRBJ2-6	CASSLGQAPSGANVLTF	TGTGCCAGCAGCCTGGGACAGGCTCCCTCTGGGGCCAACGTCCTGACTTTC
few	16	TRBV20-1	TRBD2	TRBJ2-1	CSARDGRAGGLNEQFF	TGCAGTGCTAGAGATGGTCGAGCGGGGGGGCTTAATGAGCAGTTCTTC
few	14	TRBV12-3/TRBV12-4	TRBD1	TRBJ1-2	CASRIPGQGYGYTF	TGTGCCAGCAGAATACCGGGACAGGGCTATGGCTACACCTTC
few	17	TRBV4-3	TRBD2	TRBJ2-4	CASSLTTSGLPGNIQYF	TGCGCCAGCAGCCTAACTACTAGCGGGCTCCCGGGGAACATTCAGTACTTC
.	15	TRBV9	.	TRBJ2-3	CASNPLGNPADTQYF	TGTGCCTCCAACCCGCTGGGGAATCCCGCAGATACGCAGTATTTT
.	15	TRBV14	.	TRBJ2-4	CASSLRSGSKNIQYF	TGTGCCAGCAGCCTACGTAGTGGGTCCAAAAACATTCAGTACTTC
.	15	TRBV20-1	.	TRBJ2-1	CSAPDWGAGRYEQFF	TGCAGTGCCCCGGATTGGGGGGCTGGTCGCTATGAGCAGTTCTTC
.	16	TRBV3-1	.	TRBJ1-5	CASSQDWAGSNQPQHF	TGTGCCAGCAGCCAAGATTGGGCAGGGAGCAATCAGCCCCAGCATTTT
.	15	TRBV15	TRBD1	TRBJ1-2	CATSRDQGEGSGYTF	TGTGCCACCAGCAGAGATCAGGGGGAGGGCTCTGGCTACACCTTC
.	13	TRBV6-5	.	TRBJ1-1	CASSFLGGTEAFF	TGTGCCAGCAGTTTCCTGGGGGGCACTGAAGCTTTCTTT
.	13	TRBV29-1	TRBD1	TRBJ2-2	CSDGQGGTGELFF	TGCAGCGATGGACAGGGAGGAACCGGGGAGCTGTTTTTT
.	15	TRBV18	.	TRBJ2-3	CASPPVGRAGDTQYF	TGTGCCAGCCCACCAGTTGGAAGGGCGGGAGATACGCAGTATTTT
few	14	TRBV20-1	TRBD2	TRBJ2-3	CSAGRGGTLGGQYF	TGCAGTGCTGGACGGGGGGGGACACTCGGAGGGCAGTATTTT
many	13	TRBV6-2/TRBV6-3	.	TRBJ1-2	CASTLAGTYGYTF	TGTGCCAGCACCCTCGCCGGAACCTATGGCTACACCTTC
few	12	TRBV7-2	.	TRBJ2-1	CATRAERGEQFF	TGTGCCACCCGAGCAGAAAGGGGGGAGCAGTTCTTC
.	15	TRBV20-1	.	TRBJ1-5	CSASPSLDGNQPQHF	TGCAGTGCTAGTCCCTCGTTGGATGGCAATCAGCCCCAGCATTTT
.	15	TRBV9	.	TRBJ2-7	CASSPRDTPDHEQYF	TGTGCCAGCAGCCCCCGGGACACGCCCGACCACGAGCAGTACTTC